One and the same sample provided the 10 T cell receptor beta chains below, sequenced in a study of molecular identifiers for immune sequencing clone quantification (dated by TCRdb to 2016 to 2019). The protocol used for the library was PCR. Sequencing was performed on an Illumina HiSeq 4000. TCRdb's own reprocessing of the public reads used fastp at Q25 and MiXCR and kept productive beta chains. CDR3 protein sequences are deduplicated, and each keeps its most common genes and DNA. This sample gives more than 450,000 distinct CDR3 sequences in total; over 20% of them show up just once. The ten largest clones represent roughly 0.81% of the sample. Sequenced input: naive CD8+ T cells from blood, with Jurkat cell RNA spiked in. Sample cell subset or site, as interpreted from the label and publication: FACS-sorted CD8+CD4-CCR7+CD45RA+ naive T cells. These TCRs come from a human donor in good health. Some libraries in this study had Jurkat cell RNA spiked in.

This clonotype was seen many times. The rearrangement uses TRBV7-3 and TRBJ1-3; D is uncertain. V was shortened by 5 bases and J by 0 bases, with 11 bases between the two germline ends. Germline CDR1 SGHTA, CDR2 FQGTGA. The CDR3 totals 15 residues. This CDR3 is CASSPSGDSGNTIYF. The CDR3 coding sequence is TGTGCCAGCAGCCCGTCTGGCGACTCTGGAAACACCATATATTTT.

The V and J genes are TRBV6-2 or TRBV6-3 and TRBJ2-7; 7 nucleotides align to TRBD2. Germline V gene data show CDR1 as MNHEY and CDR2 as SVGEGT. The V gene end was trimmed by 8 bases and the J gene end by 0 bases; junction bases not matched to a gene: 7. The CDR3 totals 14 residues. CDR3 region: CASHPGTTSYEQYF. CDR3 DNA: TGTGCCAGCCACCCCGGGACTACCTCCTACGAGCAGTACTTC.

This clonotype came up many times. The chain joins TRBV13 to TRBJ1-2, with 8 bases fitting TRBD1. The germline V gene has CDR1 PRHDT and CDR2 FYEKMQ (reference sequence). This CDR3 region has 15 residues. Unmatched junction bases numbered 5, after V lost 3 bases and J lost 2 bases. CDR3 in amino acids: CASSLFAGGNYGYTF. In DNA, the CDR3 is TGTGCCAGCAGCTTGTTCGCAGGGGGCAACTATGGCTACACCTTC. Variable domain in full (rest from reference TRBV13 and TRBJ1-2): AAGVIQSPRHLIKEKRETATLKCYPIPRHDTVYWYQQGPGQDPQFLISFYEKMQSDKGSIPDRFSAQQFSDYHSELNMSSLELGDSALYFCASSLFAGGNYGYTFGSGTRLTVV.

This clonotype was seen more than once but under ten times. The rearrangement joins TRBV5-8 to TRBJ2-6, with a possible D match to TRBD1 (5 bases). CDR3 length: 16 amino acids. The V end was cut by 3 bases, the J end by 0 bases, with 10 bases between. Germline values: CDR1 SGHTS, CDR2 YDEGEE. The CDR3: CASSSKQDSGANVLTF. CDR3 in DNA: TGTGCCAGCAGCTCCAAACAGGACTCTGGGGCCAACGTCCTGACTTTC.

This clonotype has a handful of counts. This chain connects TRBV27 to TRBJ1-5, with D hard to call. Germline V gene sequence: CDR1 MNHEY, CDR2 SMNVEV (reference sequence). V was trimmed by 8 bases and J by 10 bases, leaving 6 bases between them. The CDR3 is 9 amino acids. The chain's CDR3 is CASGRPQHF. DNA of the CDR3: TGTGCCAGCGGGAGACCCCAGCATTTT.

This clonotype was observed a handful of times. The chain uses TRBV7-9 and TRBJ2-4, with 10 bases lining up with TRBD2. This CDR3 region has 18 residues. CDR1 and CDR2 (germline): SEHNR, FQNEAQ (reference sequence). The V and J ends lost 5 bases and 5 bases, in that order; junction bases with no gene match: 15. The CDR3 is CASSGPGLAIRGENIQYF. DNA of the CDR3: TGTGCCAGCAGCGGGCCGGGACTAGCGATCAGGGGGGAAAACATTCAGTACTTC. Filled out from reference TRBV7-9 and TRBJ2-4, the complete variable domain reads DTGVSQNPRHKITKRGQNVTFRCDPISEHNRLYWYRQTLGQGPEFLTYFQNEAQLEKSRLLSDRFSAERPKGSFSTLEIQRTEQGDSAMYLCASSGPGLAIRGENIQYFGAGTRLSVL.

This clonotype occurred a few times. The CDR3: CASTHSDRLLYGYTF. The CDR3 bases are TGTGCCAGCACACATTCGGACAGGCTCCTCTATGGCTACACCTTC. The chain joins TRBV12-3 or TRBV12-4 to TRBJ1-2; 7 bases fit TRBD1. CDR3 size: 15 residues. V lost 7 bases to trimming and J lost 4 bases; unmatched junction nucleotides: 12.

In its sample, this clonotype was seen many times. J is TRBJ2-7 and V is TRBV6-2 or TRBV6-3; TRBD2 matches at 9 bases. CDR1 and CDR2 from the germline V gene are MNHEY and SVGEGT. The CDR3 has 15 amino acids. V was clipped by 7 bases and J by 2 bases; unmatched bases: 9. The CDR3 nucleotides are TGTGCCAGCATCCACGGACTAGCGACCACCTACGAGCAGTACTTC. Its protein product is CASIHGLATTYEQYF.

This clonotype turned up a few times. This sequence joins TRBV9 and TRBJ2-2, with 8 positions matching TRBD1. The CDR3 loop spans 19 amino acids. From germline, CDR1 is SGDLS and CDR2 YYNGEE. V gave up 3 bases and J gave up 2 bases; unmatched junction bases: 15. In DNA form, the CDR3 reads TGTGCCAGCAGCGGGACAGGGCAACAGGGGACCCCAAACACCGGGGAGCTGTTTTTT. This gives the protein CASSGTGQQGTPNTGELFF.

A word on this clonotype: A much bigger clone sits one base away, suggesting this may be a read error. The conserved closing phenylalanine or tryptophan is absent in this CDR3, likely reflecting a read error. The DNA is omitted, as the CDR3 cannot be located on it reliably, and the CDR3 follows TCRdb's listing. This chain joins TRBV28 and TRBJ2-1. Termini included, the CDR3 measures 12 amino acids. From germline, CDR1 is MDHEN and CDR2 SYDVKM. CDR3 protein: CASSNPDPEEFV.